This TCR beta chain is drawn from a study of shared clonotypes between healthy human individuals. On the study more broadly: Per donor, three plates held CD4 naive cells, three held CD4 memory, two held CD8 naive and one held CD8 memory.

CDR3 size: 16 residues. Germline V gene data show CDR1 as GTSNPN and CDR2 as SVGIG (reference sequence). Sorted subsets were amplified in replicate PCRs using around 0.2 ug DNA, 25,000 to 30,000 T cell genomes. Per the authors' pipeline: Filtering of immunoSEQ junctional sequences could not match full-length read filtering. TCRdb keeps only in-frame clones here, not all; method: immunoSEQ multiplex PCR. That table supplies the V and J calls and clone size; D and trimming were determined from the DNA. The table has roughly 2 million clones, around 95% seen once. Sequencing was performed on naive CD4+ T cells sorted from blood. This sample's subset: CD45RA+ positively selected. The sequence derives from a young man in good health. This chain connects TRBV30 to TRBJ1-2; weak D call: TRBD1 (5 bases). CDR3 loop: CALRPRDSLPNYGYTF. The CDR3 nucleotides read TGTGCTCTGAGACCCCGAGACAGCCTCCCGAACTATGGCTACACCTTC.